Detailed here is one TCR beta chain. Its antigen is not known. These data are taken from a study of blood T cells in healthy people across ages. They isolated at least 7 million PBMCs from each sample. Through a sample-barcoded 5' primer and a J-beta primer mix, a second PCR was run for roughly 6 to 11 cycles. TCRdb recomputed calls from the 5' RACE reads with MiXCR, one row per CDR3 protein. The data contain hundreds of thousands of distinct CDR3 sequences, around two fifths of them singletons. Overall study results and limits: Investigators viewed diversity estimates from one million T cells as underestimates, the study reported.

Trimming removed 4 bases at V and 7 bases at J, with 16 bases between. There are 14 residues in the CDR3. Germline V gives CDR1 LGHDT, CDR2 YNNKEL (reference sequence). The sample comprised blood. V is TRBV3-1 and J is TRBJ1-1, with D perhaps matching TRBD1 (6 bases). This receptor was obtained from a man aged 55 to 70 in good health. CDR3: CASSPMGRGGEAFF. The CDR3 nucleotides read TGTGCCAGCAGCCCCATGGGGAGGGGGGGTGAAGCTTTCTTT.